This T cell receptor beta chain was sequenced for a study of blood T cell repertoires in COVID-19. This table comes from immunoSEQ multiplex PCR, and its TCRdb copy is limited to in-frame clones, with some not included. The data contain over 85,000 clones, around 80% of them singletons. Source material: peripheral blood. The clonotype was recovered from a woman older than 75 with acute or convalescent COVID-19.

CDR3 residues: CASSLFPPGQTTYEQYF. In DNA, the CDR3 is TGTGCCAGCAGTTTATTCCCTCCGGGACAGACGACCTACGAGCAGTACTTC. The chain combines TRBV27 with TRBJ2-7; TRBD1 aligns across 7 bases. Germline trimming cut 1 base from V and 2 bases from J; bases unmatched to any gene: 11. Germline assignment: CDR1 MNHEY and CDR2 SMNVEV (reference sequence). There are 17 residues in the CDR3.